The T cell receptor beta chain under discussion was sequenced for a study of T cells in tuberculosis. In the study overall: IGRA-negative adolescents, IGRA-positive adolescents with latent tuberculosis and adults with active tuberculosis formed this South African cohort. Blood was taken before or within 7 days of anti-tuberculosis therapy.

Assay used: immunoSEQ multiplex PCR; TCRdb lists only in-frame clones, some missing. Among tens of thousands of clones listed, 87% were seen once. For this clone: The target antigen is unknown.

The length of the CDR3 is 12 residues. Germline CDR1 PRHDT, CDR2 FYEKMQ (reference sequence). The ends were cut back, 5 bases at V and 4 bases at J, with 8 bases in the middle. Study-level findings and limits: The TCR-beta difference was not significant; alpha differences partly reflected length.

Time point indicated: new active TB diagnosis, blood taken before or within 7 days of starting treatment. Tuberculosis was confirmed by positive sputum smear and/or M. tuberculosis culture. This chain joins TRBV13 and TRBJ2-5, with D tentatively TRBD1 (5 bases). The origin of this receptor is an adult with tuberculosis. The source was PBMCs, collected at tuberculosis diagnosis. The DNA of the CDR3 is TGTGCCAGCAGCCCCCAGGGAGAGACCCAGTACTTC. This sequence encodes CASSPQGETQYF.